Presented here are 16 T cell receptor beta chains from one specimen sequenced in a study of T cells in tuberculosis. Some clones are missing from TCRdb's copy, which holds only in-frame ones; the method was immunoSEQ multiplex PCR. In the table there are tens of thousands of clones, nearly 95% of which are singletons. The specimen sequenced was PBMCs. The receptor source for this set is a donor aged 10 to 29 with latent tuberculosis or without tuberculosis infection.

The chain links TRBV29-1 to TRBJ2-5, with 7 positions matching TRBD2. Germline V gives CDR1 SQVTM, CDR2 ANQGSEA. CDR3 size: 13 residues. With 5 bases clipped from V and 5 bases from J, the junction kept 8 bases outside the gene matches. CDR3 in DNA: TGCAGCGTTTGGGGGGGAGTAGGGGAGACCCAGTACTTC. Translated: CSVWGGVGETQYF.

The rearrangement uses TRBV29-1 and TRBJ2-2; 9 nucleotides line up with TRBD2. The CDR3 contains 14 residues. The germline CDR1 and CDR2 sequences are SQVTM and ANQGSEA. The ends lost 7 bases at V and 1 base at J; junction bases unmatched: 4. The CDR3 DNA sequence: TGCAGCGCCCTAGCGGGGCTGAACACCGGGGAGCTGTTTTTT. It yields the protein CSALAGLNTGELFF.

V gene TRBV27 combines with J gene TRBJ2-3; unclear D gene. The germline V gene has CDR1 MNHEY and CDR2 SMNVEV (reference sequence). The CDR3 length is 13 residues. The V end lost 2 bases, the J end lost 2 bases, and 5 bases lay between the germline ends. This chain's CDR3 is CASSLLSTDTQYF. DNA for the CDR3: TGTGCCAGCAGTTTACTTTCCACAGATACGCAGTATTTT.

The chain uses TRBV7-3 and TRBJ2-7; the match to TRBD2 covers 11 bases. The length of the CDR3 is 15 residues. The trim removed 5 bases at V and 2 bases at J, leaving 5 bases unmatched. The germline V gene has CDR1 SGHTA and CDR2 FQGTGA. The CDR3 loop is CASSPTSGVAYEQYF. The CDR3 coding sequence is TGTGCCAGCAGCCCGACTAGCGGGGTTGCCTACGAGCAGTACTTC.

The chain links TRBV7-2 to TRBJ1-2, with D possibly TRBD1 on 6 matching bases. Germline assignment: CDR1 SGHTA and CDR2 FQGNSA. The V end was cut by 2 bases, the J end by 2 bases, with 9 bases between. This CDR3 has 14 amino acids. The CDR3 DNA reads TGTGCCAGCAGCTTAAACAGGGTGAACTATGGCTACACCTTC. Amino acids: CASSLNRVNYGYTF.

The chain uses TRBV27 and TRBJ2-3; tentatively, D is TRBD2 (7 bases). Trimming took off 1 base at V and 0 bases at J, with 17 bases between the two ends. Germline V lookup: CDR1 MNHEY, CDR2 SMNVEV (reference sequence). This CDR3 comprises 18 residues. CDR3 sequence: CASSLFGSGGPSTDTQYF. The CDR3 DNA is TGTGCCAGCAGTTTATTTGGTTCCGGGGGGCCTAGCACAGATACGCAGTATTTT.

Here the CDR3 reads CASSQAGLAGTDTQYF. As DNA, the CDR3 is TGCGCCAGCAGCCAAGCCGGACTAGCCGGCACAGATACGCAGTATTTT. The rearrangement uses TRBV4-1 and TRBJ2-3; 8 bases line up with TRBD2. The germline V gene encodes CDR1 MGHRA and CDR2 YSYEKL. V gave up 1 base and J gave up 1 base; unmatched junction bases: 4. CDR3 size: 16 residues.

The chain carries TRBV25-1 and TRBJ1-2; TRBD1 agrees at 7 bases. CDR1 and CDR2 (germline): MGHDK, SYGVNS. This CDR3 is built from 16 residues. After removal of 3 bases from V and 0 bases from J, the junction contained 7 bases not matched to a gene. CDR3: CASSDRGGASNYGYTF. The CDR3 DNA reads as TGTGCCAGCAGTGATAGAGGGGGCGCCTCTAACTATGGCTACACCTTC.

V usage is TRBV7-2 and J usage is TRBJ1-6; D might be TRBD1 (6 bases). This CDR3 has 15 amino acids. Germline V gene lookup returns CDR1 SGHTA and CDR2 FQGNSA. Between the trimmed V and J ends, which lost 7 bases and 4 bases, there was a span of 14 bases. CDR3 bases: TGTGCCAGCACCCGGGGGGCGCATTATAATTCACCCCTCCACTTT. Translation: CASTRGAHYNSPLHF.

A remark on this clone: Sequence at one end of the junction differs from germline and may be a read error. This rearrangement joins TRBV5-6 to TRBJ2-7, with 9 bases fitting TRBD2. CDR1 and CDR2 (germline): SGHDT, YYEEEE. The CDR3 sequence is 14 residues long. The CDR3 DNA reads as TGTGCCAGCAGCCTGCCCCGTGGTAGCGGGAGTTTTAACTTC. It codes for CASSLPRGSGSFNF.

V and J are TRBV5-4 and TRBJ1-1, with D unclear. This CDR3 contains 14 residues. V lost 2 bases to trimming and J lost 1 base, with 9 bases between them. Germline V gene sequence: CDR1 SGHNT, CDR2 YYREEE (reference sequence). CDR3 sequence reads: CASSFSSGNTEAFF. The CDR3 DNA is TGTGCCAGCAGCTTTTCCTCGGGGAACACTGAAGCTTTCTTT.

The J gene is TRBJ2-6, the V gene TRBV18; 11 bases line up with TRBD1. V gave up 4 bases and J gave up 0 bases; unmatched junction bases: 2. The germline CDR1 and CDR2 sequences are KGHSH and LQKENI. The CDR3 extends over 17 amino acids. CDR3: CASSLGQGDSGANVLTF. CDR3 DNA sequence: TGTGCCAGCTCACTGGGACAGGGGGACTCTGGGGCCAACGTCCTGACTTTC.

The V gene is TRBV18, the J gene TRBJ2-2, with TRBD2 as a possible D gene (6 bases). Germline lookup yields CDR1 KGHSH and CDR2 LQKENI. V was trimmed by 2 bases and J by 2 bases, leaving 12 bases between them. The CDR3 covers 16 residues. CDR3 region: CASSPTTTRNTGELFF. DNA of the CDR3: TGTGCCAGCTCACCAACGACGACTAGAAACACCGGGGAGCTGTTTTTT. Looking up the rest from reference TRBV18 and TRBJ2-2 gives the full variable domain: NAGVMQNPRHLVRRRGQEARLRCSPMKGHSHVYWYRQLPEEGLKFMVYLQKENIIDESGMPKERFSAEFPKEGPSILRIQQVVRGDSAAYFCASSPTTTRNTGELFFGEGSRLTVL.

The CDR3 spells CASSRQGASEQYF. The CDR3 nucleotides read TGTGCCAGCAGCCGACAGGGGGCATCAGAGCAGTACTTC. The chain links TRBV6-5 to TRBJ2-7; 10 bases fit TRBD1. This CDR3 spans 13 amino acids. Germline lookup yields CDR1 MNHEY and CDR2 SVGAGI. V lost 6 bases to trimming and J lost 7 bases; unmatched junction nucleotides: 6.

The chain has TRBV18 and TRBJ2-1; the D is unclear. Germline V gives CDR1 KGHSH, CDR2 LQKENI. The V gene lost 3 bases and the J gene lost 8 bases, with 14 bases spanning the gap. This CDR3 comprises 14 residues. The CDR3 DNA sequence: TGTGCCAGCTCACCGCCGGCTAGTATCCATGAGCAGTTCTTC. The encoded protein is CASSPPASIHEQFF.

The chain couples TRBV7-2 to TRBJ2-1; 10 bases line up with TRBD2. J lost 7 bases, V lost 5 bases, and 8 bases had no gene match. Germline assignment: CDR1 SGHTA and CDR2 FQGNSA. The CDR3 is made up of 15 amino acids. CDR3 loop: CASSQSSGGWNEQFF. The CDR3 coding sequence is TGTGCCAGCAGCCAGTCTAGCGGGGGTTGGAATGAGCAGTTCTTC.